This record covers a single T cell receptor beta chain. The sample comes from a study of OX40 agonist ivuxolimab in advanced cancers. Study-level information: One patient with hepatocellular carcinoma and two with cutaneous melanoma, three in all, had partial responses.

The data were produced by immunoSEQ multiplex PCR, yet TCRdb's version contains in-frame clones alone and is incomplete. There are 70,000 to 85,000 clones in the sample; 90% to 95% occur only once, and approximately 6% lies in the top ten. The input for sequencing was CD4+ or CD8+ T cells sorted from blood, taken in a trial of the OX40 agonist ivuxolimab. The clonotype originates from an adult with an advanced solid tumor such as melanoma, head and neck, liver or kidney cancer.

CDR3 coding DNA: TGTGCCAGCAGCGTCCGGGAGAACACCGGGGAGCTGTTTTTT. Residues: CASSVRENTGELFF. The chain uses TRBV9 and TRBJ2-2; possibly TRBD2 for D (5 bases). Trimming cost V 2 bases and J 1 base, with 6 bases left between them. CDR1 is SGDLS and CDR2 is YYNGEE in the germline V gene. The CDR3 loop spans 14 amino acids.